A single sample gave rise to the 27 T cell receptor beta chains below, sequenced in a study of blood T cell repertoires in COVID-19. Using immunoSEQ multiplex PCR, the repertoire was profiled, and TCRdb retains in-frame clones only, with some absent. The repertoire holds 150,000 to 200,000 clones, with around 84% as singletons. Material for sequencing was PBMCs or T cells enriched from blood (not recorded which). The origin of the receptors is a woman aged 45-65 years who had recovered from COVID-19.

The chain combines TRBV4-3 with TRBJ2-7, with 7 bases matching TRBD1. Germline V lookup: CDR1 LGHNA, CDR2 YSLEER. CDR3 length: 15 residues. Trimming removed 3 bases from V and 0 bases from J; junction bases left unmatched: 5. CDR3 nucleotide sequence: TGCGCCAGCAGCCAGCACAGGGGTGACTCCTACGAGCAGTACTTC. It specifies CASSQHRGDSYEQYF.

The genes are TRBV7-9 and TRBJ1-6; D is possibly TRBD1 (5 bases). This CDR3 spans 15 amino acids. CDR1 SEHNR and CDR2 FQNEAQ come from the germline V gene (reference sequence). V gave up 8 bases and J gave up 6 bases, with 17 bases separating them. In nucleotides, the CDR3 is TGTGCCAGCGCGACATCGGGGGTTGGTAATTCACCCCTCCACTTT. Its protein is CASATSGVGNSPLHF.

This clone was counted only a few times. The chain combines TRBV7-9 with TRBJ1-1; D might be TRBD1 (5 bases). Germline values: CDR1 SEHNR, CDR2 FQNEAQ (reference sequence). This CDR3 region has 14 residues. Trimming left V 3 bases short and J 1 base short, with 9 bases between. The CDR3 sequence: CASSFYGQNTEAFF. Written as DNA, the CDR3 is TGTGCCAGCAGCTTTTATGGACAGAACACTGAAGCTTTCTTT.

This clone showed up just once. This rearrangement joins TRBV24-1 to TRBJ2-1; 8 bases are a match to TRBD2. This CDR3 is built from 16 residues. Germline V CDR1 and CDR2: KGHDR, SFDVKD. V trimming: 4 bases; J trimming: 1 base; junction bases outside the gene matches: 5. In DNA form, the CDR3 reads TGTGCCACCAGTGACTCGGGGGGGCCATCCTACAATGAGCAGTTCTTC. Residues: CATSDSGGPSYNEQFF.

This rearrangement joins TRBV19 to TRBJ2-7; TRBD1 is a possible D gene (5 bases). The CDR3 runs to 12 residues. V gave up 10 bases and J gave up 3 bases, with 13 bases separating them. The germline gives CDR1 LNHDA, CDR2 SQIVND (reference sequence). The CDR3 DNA reads as TGTGCCACTTCCGACAGAATCTACGAGCAGTACTTC. This encodes CATSDRIYEQYF.

Concerning this clone: Other DNA sequences within the sample encode an identical CDR3. The chain couples TRBV28 to TRBJ2-7; no firm D call. V was pared by 5 bases and J by 3 bases, with 5 bases between. The CDR3 runs 11 residues. CDR1 is MDHEN, CDR2 SYDVKM, per germline. The CDR3 coding sequence is TGTGCCAGCAGTCTAAACTACGAGCAGTACTTC. Its translation is CASSLNYEQYF.

The genes are TRBV3-1 (or the pseudogene TRBV3-2) and TRBJ2-1; 7 bases line up with TRBD2. Losses at the gene ends were 2 bases for V and 0 bases for J; bases not matched to a gene: 10. The length of the CDR3 is 18 residues. Germline V gene lookup returns CDR1 LGHDT and CDR2 YNNKEL (reference sequence). Here the CDR3 reads CASSQRRPSGRSYNEQFF. DNA for the CDR3: TGTGCCAGCAGCCAACGGCGACCTAGCGGACGCTCCTACAATGAGCAGTTCTTC.

This clone was seen ten or more times. The chain combines TRBV7-9 with TRBJ2-3; D is possibly TRBD2 (6 bases). The CDR3 sequence is 14 residues long. Germline V gives CDR1 SEHNR, CDR2 FQNEAQ (reference sequence). The V and J ends lost 6 bases and 5 bases respectively, with 15 bases between them. The CDR3 DNA reads TGTGCCAGCAGTGCTTGGGGGGTTGAAGATACGCAGTATTTT. This codes for CASSAWGVEDTQYF.

This chain connects TRBV6-5 to TRBJ2-7; TRBD1 aligns across 10 bases. Germline V lookup: CDR1 MNHEY, CDR2 SVGAGI. Trimming at V came to 4 bases and at J to 2 bases, leaving 5 bases not matched to a gene. The CDR3 has 15 residues. In nucleotides, the CDR3 is TGTGCCAGCAGTTTCCGGGACAGGGGAACCTACGAGCAGTACTTC. It encodes CASSFRDRGTYEQYF.

The gene calls are TRBV7-9 and TRBJ2-7, with 7 positions matching TRBD2. The germline V gene has CDR1 SEHNR and CDR2 FQNEAQ (reference sequence). The CDR3 is 16 amino acids. Germline trimming cut 7 bases from V and 5 bases from J; bases unmatched to any gene: 17. CDR3 coding DNA: TGTGCCAGCAACCGGAGGCCAAGGGAGGGGAATGACGAGCAGTACTTC. As protein: CASNRRPREGNDEQYF.

This chain joins TRBV7-6 and TRBJ1-3, with a tentative D call TRBD1 (5 bases). Germline values: CDR1 SGHVS, CDR2 FNYEAQ. Between the trimmed V and J ends, which lost 5 bases and 0 bases, there was a span of 17 bases. The CDR3 runs 17 residues. Written as DNA, the CDR3 is TGTGCCAGCAGCCTGGAAGGACATTCCTTCTCTGGAAACACCATATATTTT. As protein: CASSLEGHSFSGNTIYF.

Only one count was recorded for this clone. The chain combines TRBV7-9 with TRBJ2-6, with unresolved D. This CDR3 region has 13 residues. V was shortened by 3 bases and J by 4 bases, with 4 bases between the two germline ends. Germline V gene lookup returns CDR1 SEHNR and CDR2 FQNEAQ (reference sequence). CDR3 residues: CASSFPGANVLTF. CDR3 sequence (DNA): TGTGCCAGCAGCTTTCCGGGGGCCAACGTCCTGACTTTC.

This sequence joins TRBV7-2 and TRBJ2-7, with D possibly matching TRBD2 (6 bases). With 7 bases removed from V and 2 bases from J, the gap between germline ends came to 15 bases. Germline assignment: CDR1 SGHTA and CDR2 FQGNSA. The CDR3 covers 14 residues. CDR3 sequence (DNA): TGTGCCAGCACCGTGGGGGGAGCTACCTACGAGCAGTACTTC. Protein sequence: CASTVGGATYEQYF. The entire variable domain, with the rest obtained from reference TRBV7-2 and TRBJ2-7, is as follows: GAGVSQSPSNKVTEKGKDVELRCDPISGHTALYWYRQSLGQGLEFLIYFQGNSAPDKSGLPSDRFSAERTGGSVSTLTIQRTQQEDSAVYLCASTVGGATYEQYFGPGTRLTVT.

The rearrangement links TRBV7-9 to TRBJ2-2; D perhaps matches TRBD2 (7 bases). The length of the CDR3 is 16 residues. The germline V gene has CDR1 SEHNR and CDR2 FQNEAQ (reference sequence). Trimming pared 1 base from V and 7 bases from J, leaving 16 bases between. CDR3 in amino acids: CASSLDTGGPSGELFF. The CDR3 DNA is TGTGCCAGCAGCTTAGACACCGGGGGGCCCAGCGGGGAGCTGTTTTTT.

CDR3 loop: CASRDRAATNEKLFF. CDR3 in DNA: TGTGCCAGTAGGGACAGGGCTGCAACTAATGAAAAACTGTTTTTT. The chain is built from TRBV19 and TRBJ1-4; TRBD1 aligns across 8 bases. The ends lost 6 bases at V and 0 bases at J; junction bases unmatched: 3. Germline V lookup: CDR1 LNHDA, CDR2 SQIVND (reference sequence). This CDR3 comprises 15 residues.

J is TRBJ1-5 and V is TRBV10-3; D is possibly TRBD1 (5 bases). CDR1 is ENHRY, CDR2 SYGVKD, per germline. The CDR3 has 14 amino acids. Trimming took 2 bases from V and 1 from J, leaving 6 bases between them. The CDR3 loop is CAISERGSNQPQHF. The CDR3 DNA follows: TGTGCCATCAGTGAGCGGGGGAGCAATCAGCCCCAGCATTTT.

The chain uses TRBV5-5 and TRBJ2-3; possible D gene TRBD2, 6 bases. The germline CDR1 and CDR2 sequences are SGHKS and YYEKEE (reference sequence). CDR3 size: 15 residues. Trimming took off 3 bases at V and 2 bases at J, with 13 bases between the two ends. CDR3 sequence reads: CASSSLLAPTDTQYF. The DNA of the CDR3 is TGTGCCAGCAGCTCTCTTCTAGCGCCCACAGATACGCAGTATTTT.

The chain couples TRBV28 to TRBJ1-1; no firm D call. CDR3 size: 13 residues. The germline V gene encodes CDR1 MDHEN and CDR2 SYDVKM. Trimming took 4 bases from V and 4 from J, leaving 10 bases between them. CDR3 nucleotide sequence: TGTGCCAGCAGTTCGGCGGTTGTCACTGAAGCTTTCTTT. Translation gives CASSSAVVTEAFF.

With regard to this clone: Compared with germline, one end of the junction differs, possibly owing to a read error. The chain is built from TRBV25-1 and TRBJ2-7, with a weak D call TRBD1 (5 bases). The CDR3 is 13 amino acids. CDR1 MGHDK and CDR2 SYGVNS come from the germline V gene. Here the CDR3 DNA reads TGTGCCAGCAGTGAAATTGGGGCTGACGAACAGTACTTC. This translates into CASSEIGADEQYF.

This chain connects TRBV3-1 (or the pseudogene TRBV3-2) to TRBJ2-3; 9 nucleotides align to TRBD2. Germline values: CDR1 LGHDT, CDR2 YNNKEL (reference sequence). The V and J ends lost 4 bases and 1 base, in that order; junction bases with no gene match: 12. The CDR3 contains 18 residues. The CDR3: CASSLSKGERGGTDTQYF. CDR3 nucleotides: TGTGCCAGCAGCCTCTCAAAGGGAGAGCGGGGGGGCACAGATACGCAGTATTTT.

J is TRBJ2-1 and V is TRBV19, with 10 bases fitting TRBD1. CDR1 and CDR2 (germline): LNHDA, SQIVND (reference sequence). This CDR3 is built from 13 residues. The V and J ends lost 8 bases and 6 bases, in that order; junction bases with no gene match: 4. CDR3 nucleotide sequence: TGTGCCAGTTCCCGGACAGGGGGCAATGAGCAGTTCTTC. The encoded protein is CASSRTGGNEQFF.

This chain links TRBV9 with TRBJ2-5; perhaps TRBD2 as D (5 bases). V was clipped by 3 bases and J by 1 base, with 13 bases between them. This CDR3 has 15 residues. Looked up from germline, CDR1 is SGDLS and CDR2 is YYNGEE. The CDR3 is CASSADSFIQETQYF. The CDR3 region has the DNA TGTGCCAGCAGCGCGGACTCCTTCATCCAAGAGACCCAGTACTTC.

The gene calls are TRBV4-3 and TRBJ1-3; 7 bases line up with TRBD1. Germline V gene data show CDR1 as LGHNA and CDR2 as YSLEER. The CDR3 spans 17 residues. The ends lost 2 bases at V and 4 bases at J; junction bases unmatched: 11. The CDR3 DNA follows: TGCGCCAGCAGCCAATCCATTACAGGGGCTGGAGGAAACACCATATATTTT. Translating gives CASSQSITGAGGNTIYF.

The chain couples TRBV7-2 to TRBJ2-4; D may be TRBD2 (5 bases). In germline, CDR1 is SGHTA, CDR2 FQGNSA. CDR3 size: 17 residues. Trimming took off 2 bases at V and 1 base at J, with 15 bases between the two ends. As DNA, the CDR3 is TGTGCCAGCAGCTTATCCGGGCCGCCTAGCGCCAAAAACATTCAGTACTTC. It translates to CASSLSGPPSAKNIQYF.

The rearrangement joins TRBV11-3 to TRBJ2-1; TRBD2 matches 10 bases. The CDR3 totals 16 residues. CDR1 is SGHNT, CDR2 YENEEA, per germline. With 2 bases clipped from V and 7 bases from J, the junction kept 8 bases outside the gene matches. The CDR3 DNA reads as TGTGCCAGCAGCTTATACGGAGCGGGGGGGTTTAATGAGCAGTTCTTC. This codes for CASSLYGAGGFNEQFF. The whole variable domain, filled in from reference TRBV11-3 and TRBJ2-1, reads EAGVVQSPRYKIIEKKQPVAFWCNPISGHNTLYWYLQNLGQGPELLIRYENEEAVDDSQLPKDRFSAERLKGVDSTLKIQPAELGDSAVYLCASSLYGAGGFNEQFFGPGTRLTVL.

As concerns this clone: Other DNA sequences in the sample encode the same CDR3. This chain connects TRBV10-3 to TRBJ2-5; possible D gene TRBD1, 6 bases. V shed 6 bases and J shed 3 bases, with 11 bases lying between them. The germline V gene has CDR1 ENHRY and CDR2 SYGVKD. The CDR3 has 13 amino acids. Here the CDR3 reads CAIRPTGEETQYF. CDR3 coding DNA: TGTGCCATCAGGCCGACAGGAGAAGAGACCCAGTACTTC.

This sequence joins TRBV24-1 and TRBJ2-3; D might be TRBD2 (7 bases). With 4 bases removed from V and 6 bases from J, the gap between germline ends came to 13 bases. CDR1 is KGHDR and CDR2 is SFDVKD in the germline V gene. This CDR3 has 14 residues. The CDR3 DNA follows: TGTGCCACCAGTGACCCGAGGGGGGGGGATACGCAGTATTTT. Translated: CATSDPRGGDTQYF.